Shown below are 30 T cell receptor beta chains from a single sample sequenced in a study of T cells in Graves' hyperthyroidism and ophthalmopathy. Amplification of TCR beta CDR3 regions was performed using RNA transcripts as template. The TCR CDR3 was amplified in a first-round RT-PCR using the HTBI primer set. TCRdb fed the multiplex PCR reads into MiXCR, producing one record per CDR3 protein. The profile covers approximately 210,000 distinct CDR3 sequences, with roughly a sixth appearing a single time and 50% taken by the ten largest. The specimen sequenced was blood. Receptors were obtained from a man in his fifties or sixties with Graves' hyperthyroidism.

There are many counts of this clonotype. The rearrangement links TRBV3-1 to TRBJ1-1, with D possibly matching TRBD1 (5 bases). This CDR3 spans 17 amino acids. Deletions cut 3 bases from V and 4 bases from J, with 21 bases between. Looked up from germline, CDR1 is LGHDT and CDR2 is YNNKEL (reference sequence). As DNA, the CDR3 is TGTGCCAGCAGCCAGGGGGTGGCGCCCCGCTCGATCACTGAAGCTTTCTTT. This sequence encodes CASSQGVAPRSITEAFF.

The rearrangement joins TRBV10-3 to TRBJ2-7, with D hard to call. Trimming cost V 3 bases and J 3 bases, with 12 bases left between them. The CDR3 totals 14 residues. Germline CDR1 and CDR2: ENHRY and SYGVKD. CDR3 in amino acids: CAISDGRLGYEQYF. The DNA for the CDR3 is TGTGCCATCAGTGACGGCCGGCTGGGCTACGAGCAGTACTTC.

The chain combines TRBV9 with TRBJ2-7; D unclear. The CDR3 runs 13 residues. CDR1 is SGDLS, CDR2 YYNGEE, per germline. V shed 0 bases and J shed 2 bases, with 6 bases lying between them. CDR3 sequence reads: CASSVGDAYEQYF. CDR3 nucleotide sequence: TGTGCCAGCAGCGTAGGAGACGCCTACGAGCAGTACTTC.

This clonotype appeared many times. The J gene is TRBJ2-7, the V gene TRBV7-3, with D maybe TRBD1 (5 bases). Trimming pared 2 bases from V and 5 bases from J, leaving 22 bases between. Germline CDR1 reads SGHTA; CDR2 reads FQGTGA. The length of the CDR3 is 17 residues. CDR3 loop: CASSLGGWGDPQHEQYF. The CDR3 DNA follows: TGTGCCAGCAGCTTAGGTGGGTGGGGCGACCCACAGCACGAGCAGTACTTC.

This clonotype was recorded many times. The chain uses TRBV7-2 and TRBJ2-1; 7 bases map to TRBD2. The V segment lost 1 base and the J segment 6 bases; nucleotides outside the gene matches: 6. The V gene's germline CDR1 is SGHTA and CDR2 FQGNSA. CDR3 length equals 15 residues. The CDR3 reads CASSLVGGRANEQFF. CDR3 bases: TGTGCCAGCAGCTTAGTGGGCGGGAGAGCCAATGAGCAGTTCTTC.

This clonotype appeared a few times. CDR3 in amino acids: CASSQEVAGNTGELFF. DNA of the CDR3: TGTGCCAGCAGCCAAGAAGTTGCAGGGAACACCGGGGAGCTGTTTTTT. The chain recombines TRBV4-2 with TRBJ2-2; D is uncertain. V lost 0 bases to trimming and J lost 1 base, with 9 bases between them. The CDR3 contains 16 residues. From germline, CDR1 is LGHNA and CDR2 YNFKEQ.

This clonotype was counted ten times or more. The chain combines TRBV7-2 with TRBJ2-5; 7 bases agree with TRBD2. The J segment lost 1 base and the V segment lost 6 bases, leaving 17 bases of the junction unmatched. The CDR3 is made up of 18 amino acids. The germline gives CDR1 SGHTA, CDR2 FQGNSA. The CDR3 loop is CASSLTLLASGGQETQYF. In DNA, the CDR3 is TGTGCCAGCAGTCTAACCCTACTAGCGAGTGGGGGCCAAGAGACCCAGTACTTC.

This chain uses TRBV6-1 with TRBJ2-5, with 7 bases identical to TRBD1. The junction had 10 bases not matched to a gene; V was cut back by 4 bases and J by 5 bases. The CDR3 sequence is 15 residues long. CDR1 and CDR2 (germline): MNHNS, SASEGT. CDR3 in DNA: TGTGCCAGCAGTGTTCCGGACAGGCCCAGGGAGACCCAGTACTTC. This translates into CASSVPDRPRETQYF.

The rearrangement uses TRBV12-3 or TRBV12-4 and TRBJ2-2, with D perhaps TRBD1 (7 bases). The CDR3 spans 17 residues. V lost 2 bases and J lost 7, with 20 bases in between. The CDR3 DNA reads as TGTGCCAGCAGTTTATTTGGAGGGGGCGAGGTGGGCGGGGAGCTGTTTTTT. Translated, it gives CASSLFGGGEVGGELFF.

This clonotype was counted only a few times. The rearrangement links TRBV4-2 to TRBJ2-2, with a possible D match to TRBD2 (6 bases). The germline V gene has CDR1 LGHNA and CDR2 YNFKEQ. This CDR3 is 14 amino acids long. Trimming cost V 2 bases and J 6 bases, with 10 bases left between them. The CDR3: CASSQWGESGELFF. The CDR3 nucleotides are TGTGCCAGCAGCCAATGGGGGGAGTCCGGGGAGCTGTTTTTT.

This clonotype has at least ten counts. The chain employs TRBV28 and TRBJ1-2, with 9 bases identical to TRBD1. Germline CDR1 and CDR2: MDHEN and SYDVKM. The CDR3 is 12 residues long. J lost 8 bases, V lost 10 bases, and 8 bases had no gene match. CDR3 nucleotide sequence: TGTGCCATCAGGGACAGGGCGCGAGGCTACACCTTC. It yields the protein CAIRDRARGYTF.

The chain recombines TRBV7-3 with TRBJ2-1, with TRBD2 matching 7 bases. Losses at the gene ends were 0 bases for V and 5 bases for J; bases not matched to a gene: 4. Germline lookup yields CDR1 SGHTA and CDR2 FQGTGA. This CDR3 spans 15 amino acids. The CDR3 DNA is TGTGCCAGCAGCTTAACGGGGGGAGGGGACAATGAGCAGTTCTTC. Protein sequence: CASSLTGGGDNEQFF.

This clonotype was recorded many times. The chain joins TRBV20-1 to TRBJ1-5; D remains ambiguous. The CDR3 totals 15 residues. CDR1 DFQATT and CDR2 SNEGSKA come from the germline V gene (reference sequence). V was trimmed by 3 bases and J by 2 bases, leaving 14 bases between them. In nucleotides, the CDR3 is TGCAGTGCTAGGAAACCACTTGGTGGCAATCAGCCCCAGCATTTT. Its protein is CSARKPLGGNQPQHF.

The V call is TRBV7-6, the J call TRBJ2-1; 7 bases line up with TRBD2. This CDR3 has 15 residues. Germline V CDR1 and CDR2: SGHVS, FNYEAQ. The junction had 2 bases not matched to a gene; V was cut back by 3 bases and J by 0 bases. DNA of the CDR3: TGTGCCAGCAGCTTTATAGCGGGCTCCTACAATGAGCAGTTCTTC. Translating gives CASSFIAGSYNEQFF.

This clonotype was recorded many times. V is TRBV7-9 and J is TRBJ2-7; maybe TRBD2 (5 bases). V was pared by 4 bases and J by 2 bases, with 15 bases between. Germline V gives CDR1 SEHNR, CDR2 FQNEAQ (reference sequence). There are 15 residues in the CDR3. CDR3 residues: CASSSEDSRAYEQYF. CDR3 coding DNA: TGTGCCAGCAGCTCAGAGGACTCGCGTGCCTACGAGCAGTACTTC.

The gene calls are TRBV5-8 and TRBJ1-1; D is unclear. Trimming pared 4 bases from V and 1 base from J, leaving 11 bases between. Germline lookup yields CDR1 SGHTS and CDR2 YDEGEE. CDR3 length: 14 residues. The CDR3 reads CASSRDDGNTEAFF. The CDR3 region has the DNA TGTGCCAGCAGCAGGGATGACGGGAACACTGAAGCTTTCTTT.

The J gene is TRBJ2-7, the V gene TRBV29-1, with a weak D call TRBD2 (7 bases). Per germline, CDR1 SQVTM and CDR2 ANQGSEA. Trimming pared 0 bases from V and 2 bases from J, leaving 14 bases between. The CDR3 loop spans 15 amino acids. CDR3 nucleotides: TGCAGCGTTGAAGATGGGGGCGCGGGAGCCTACGAGCAGTACTTC. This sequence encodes CSVEDGGAGAYEQYF.

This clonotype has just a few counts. The CDR3 DNA sequence: TGTGCCAGCAGCTTAGGGACAGGGGCCGCAGATACGCAGTATTTT. This gives the protein CASSLGTGAADTQYF. V gene TRBV11-2 combines with J gene TRBJ2-3; 9 bases are a match to TRBD1. This CDR3 is built from 15 residues. CDR1 and CDR2 (germline): SGHAT, FQNNGV. The V gene end was trimmed by 1 base and the J gene end by 4 bases; junction bases not matched to a gene: 3.

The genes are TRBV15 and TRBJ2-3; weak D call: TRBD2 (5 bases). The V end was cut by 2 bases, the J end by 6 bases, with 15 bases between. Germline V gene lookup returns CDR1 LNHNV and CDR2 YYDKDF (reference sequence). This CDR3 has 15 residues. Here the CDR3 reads CATSRTRWGPDTQYF. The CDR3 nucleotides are TGTGCCACCAGCAGAACTAGATGGGGTCCTGATACGCAGTATTTT.

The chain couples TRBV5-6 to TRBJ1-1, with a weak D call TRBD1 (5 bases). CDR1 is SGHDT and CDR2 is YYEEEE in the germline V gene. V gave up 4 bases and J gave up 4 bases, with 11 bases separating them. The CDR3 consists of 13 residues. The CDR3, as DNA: TGTGCCAGCAGCCTGAGGGGACTCACTGAAGCTTTCTTT. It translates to CASSLRGLTEAFF.

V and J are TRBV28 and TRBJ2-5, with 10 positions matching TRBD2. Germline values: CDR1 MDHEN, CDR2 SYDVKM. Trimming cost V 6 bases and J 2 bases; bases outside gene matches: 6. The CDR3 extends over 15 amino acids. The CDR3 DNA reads TGTGCCAGCAGCCCGACTAGCGGGTGGCAAGAGACCCAGTACTTC. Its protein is CASSPTSGWQETQYF.

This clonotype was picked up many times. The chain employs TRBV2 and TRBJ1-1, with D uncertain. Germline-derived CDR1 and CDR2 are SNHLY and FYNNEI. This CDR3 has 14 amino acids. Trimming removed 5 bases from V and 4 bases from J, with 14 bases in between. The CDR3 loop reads CASSPRETVTEAFF. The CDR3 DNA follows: TGTGCCAGCAGTCCTCGGGAAACGGTCACTGAAGCTTTCTTT.

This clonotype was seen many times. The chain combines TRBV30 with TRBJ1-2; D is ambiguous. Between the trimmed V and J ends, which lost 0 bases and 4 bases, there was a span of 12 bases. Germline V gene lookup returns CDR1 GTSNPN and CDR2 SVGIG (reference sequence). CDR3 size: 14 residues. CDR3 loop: CAWSVQGWPYGYTF. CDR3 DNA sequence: TGTGCCTGGAGTGTACAAGGGTGGCCCTATGGCTACACCTTC.

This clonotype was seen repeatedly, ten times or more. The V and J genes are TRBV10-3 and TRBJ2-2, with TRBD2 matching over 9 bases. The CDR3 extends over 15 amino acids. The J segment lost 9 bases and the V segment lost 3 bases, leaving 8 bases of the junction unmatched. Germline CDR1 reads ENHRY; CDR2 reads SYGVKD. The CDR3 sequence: CAISDRTSAHRELFF. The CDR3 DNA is TGTGCCATCAGTGATCGGACTAGCGCCCACCGGGAGCTGTTTTTT.

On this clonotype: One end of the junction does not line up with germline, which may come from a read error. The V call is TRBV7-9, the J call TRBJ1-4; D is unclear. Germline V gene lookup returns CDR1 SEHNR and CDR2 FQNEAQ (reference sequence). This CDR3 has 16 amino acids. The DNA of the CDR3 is TGTGCCAGCAGCGTAGCTGGGTTCGCAACTAATGAAAAACTGTTTTTT. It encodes CASSVAGFATNEKLFF.

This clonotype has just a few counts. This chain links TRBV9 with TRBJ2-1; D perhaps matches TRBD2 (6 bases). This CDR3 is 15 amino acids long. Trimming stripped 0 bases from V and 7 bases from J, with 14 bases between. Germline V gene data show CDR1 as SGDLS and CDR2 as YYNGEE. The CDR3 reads CASSVDGSGGNEQFF. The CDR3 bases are TGTGCCAGCAGCGTAGATGGTAGCGGAGGGAATGAGCAGTTCTTC.

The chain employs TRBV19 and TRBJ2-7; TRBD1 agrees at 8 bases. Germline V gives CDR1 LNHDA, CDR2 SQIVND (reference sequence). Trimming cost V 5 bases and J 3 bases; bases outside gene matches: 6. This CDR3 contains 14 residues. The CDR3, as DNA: TGTGCCAGTAGTCCCGGACAGGGCGTCTACGAGCAGTACTTC. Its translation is CASSPGQGVYEQYF.

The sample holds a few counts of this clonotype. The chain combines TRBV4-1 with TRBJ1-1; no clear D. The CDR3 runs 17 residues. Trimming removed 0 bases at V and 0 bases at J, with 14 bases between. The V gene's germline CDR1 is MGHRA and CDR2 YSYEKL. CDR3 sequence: CASSQESPRQLNTEAFF. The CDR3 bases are TGCGCCAGCAGCCAAGAATCGCCGAGGCAGCTGAACACTGAAGCTTTCTTT.

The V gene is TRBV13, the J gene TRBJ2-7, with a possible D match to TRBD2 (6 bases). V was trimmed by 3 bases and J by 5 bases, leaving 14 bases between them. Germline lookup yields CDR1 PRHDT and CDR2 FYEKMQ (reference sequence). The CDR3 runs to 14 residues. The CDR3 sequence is CASSFRGRENEQYF. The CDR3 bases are TGTGCCAGCAGCTTTCGGGGTCGGGAGAACGAGCAGTACTTC.

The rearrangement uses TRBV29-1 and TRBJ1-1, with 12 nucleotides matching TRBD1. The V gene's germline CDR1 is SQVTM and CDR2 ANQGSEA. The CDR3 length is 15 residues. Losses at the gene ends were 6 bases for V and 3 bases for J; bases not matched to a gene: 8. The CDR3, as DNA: TGCAGCGTGGGACAGGGGGCGCATGGAGACACTGAAGCTTTCTTT. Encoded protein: CSVGQGAHGDTEAFF.